Shown below are 8 T cell receptor beta chains from a single sample sequenced in a study of T cell repertoires in cytomegalovirus infection. TCRdb re-analysed the reads in MiXCR, keeping a single row per CDR3 protein. Altogether some 700,000 distinct CDR3 sequences are present, around 30% being singletons, with the ten largest covering around a sixth. The antigens these receptors bind are not known. This specimen consisted of cultured PBMCs, obtained from culture after CMV antigen stimulation. These receptors all stem from a human donor in good health (CMV status not recorded). Some clones in this sample may be carry-over from other donors' samples.

The gene calls are TRBV27 and TRBJ1-5; 7 nucleotides align to TRBD1. The CDR3 totals 15 residues. From germline, CDR1 is MNHEY and CDR2 SMNVEV (reference sequence). Trimming took 6 bases from V and 7 from J; bases not matched to a gene: 12. The CDR3 loop is CASRGSTGLDQPQHF. The CDR3 DNA sequence: TGTGCCAGCAGAGGATCGACAGGGCTGGACCAGCCCCAGCATTTT.

J is TRBJ1-2 and V is TRBV6-1, with D possibly being TRBD1 (5 bases). This CDR3 is 15 amino acids long. Germline lookup yields CDR1 MNHNS and CDR2 SASEGT. The V end lost 6 bases, the J end lost 3 bases, and 17 bases lay between the germline ends. CDR3 sequence: CASRSPTRGDYGYTF. The CDR3 DNA follows: TGTGCCAGCAGATCGCCAACAAGGGGCGACTATGGCTACACCTTC.

This clonotype came up a few times. The chain recombines TRBV7-9 with TRBJ2-7; TRBD1 or TRBD2 may be the D gene (5 bases each). The CDR3 runs to 13 residues. The germline V gene encodes CDR1 SEHNR and CDR2 FQNEAQ (reference sequence). Trimming pared 5 bases from V and 6 bases from J, leaving 14 bases between. This CDR3 is CASSQAAGSEQYF. Written as DNA, the CDR3 is TGTGCCAGCAGCCAGGCGGCAGGGAGCGAGCAGTACTTC.

A few counts support this clonotype. The chain uses TRBV6-5 and TRBJ2-1; 7 bases map to TRBD2. V was pared by 0 bases and J by 4 bases, with 9 bases of the junction left unmatched. The CDR3 is 17 residues long. The V gene's germline CDR1 is MNHEY and CDR2 SVGAGI. CDR3 protein: CASSYSPAGPRYNEQFF. The CDR3 nucleotides are TGTGCCAGCAGTTACTCCCCAGCGGGACCCAGGTACAATGAGCAGTTCTTC.

This clonotype was found a few times. The chain joins TRBV7-9 to TRBJ2-5; D gene uncertain. V dropped 5 bases and J dropped 5 bases, with 9 bases sitting between them. The CDR3 is 12 residues long. Germline V CDR1 and CDR2: SEHNR, FQNEAQ (reference sequence). The CDR3 DNA follows: TGTGCCAGCAGCCCCGCGAGGGAGACCCAGTACTTC. This codes for CASSPARETQYF. Together with reference TRBV7-9 and TRBJ2-5, the CDR3 gives the full variable domain: DTGVSQNPRHKITKRGQNVTFRCDPISEHNRLYWYRQTLGQGPEFLTYFQNEAQLEKSRLLSDRFSAERPKGSFSTLEIQRTEQGDSAMYLCASSPARETQYFGPGTRLLVL.

The V call is TRBV29-1, the J call TRBJ2-7, with D perhaps being TRBD1 or TRBD2 (5 bases each). This CDR3 contains 13 residues. V lost 6 bases and J lost 6, with 18 bases in between. Germline V CDR1 and CDR2: SQVTM, ANQGSEA. Here the CDR3 DNA reads TGCAGCGTCCGGGACCCCCACTCGGGCGAGCAGTACTTC. Translation gives CSVRDPHSGEQYF.

The chain joins TRBV6-2 or TRBV6-3 to TRBJ2-7; 11 bases align to TRBD1. Trimming took 6 bases from V and 5 from J; bases not matched to a gene: 6. The CDR3 extends over 14 amino acids. Germline V gene sequence: CDR1 MNHEY, CDR2 SVGEGT. The CDR3 DNA reads TGTGCCAGCAGCTCACGGGACAGGGGGGACGAGCAGTACTTC. This encodes CASSSRDRGDEQYF.

This clonotype has only a few counts. This rearrangement joins TRBV5-1 to TRBJ1-1; D perhaps matches TRBD1 (6 bases). Germline lookup yields CDR1 SGHRS and CDR2 YFSETQ. The CDR3 loop spans 15 amino acids. Trimming took off 6 bases at V and 1 base at J, with 16 bases between the two ends. The CDR3: CASTEQGTQNTEAFF. CDR3 coding DNA: TGCGCCAGCACCGAGCAGGGGACACAGAACACTGAAGCTTTCTTT.